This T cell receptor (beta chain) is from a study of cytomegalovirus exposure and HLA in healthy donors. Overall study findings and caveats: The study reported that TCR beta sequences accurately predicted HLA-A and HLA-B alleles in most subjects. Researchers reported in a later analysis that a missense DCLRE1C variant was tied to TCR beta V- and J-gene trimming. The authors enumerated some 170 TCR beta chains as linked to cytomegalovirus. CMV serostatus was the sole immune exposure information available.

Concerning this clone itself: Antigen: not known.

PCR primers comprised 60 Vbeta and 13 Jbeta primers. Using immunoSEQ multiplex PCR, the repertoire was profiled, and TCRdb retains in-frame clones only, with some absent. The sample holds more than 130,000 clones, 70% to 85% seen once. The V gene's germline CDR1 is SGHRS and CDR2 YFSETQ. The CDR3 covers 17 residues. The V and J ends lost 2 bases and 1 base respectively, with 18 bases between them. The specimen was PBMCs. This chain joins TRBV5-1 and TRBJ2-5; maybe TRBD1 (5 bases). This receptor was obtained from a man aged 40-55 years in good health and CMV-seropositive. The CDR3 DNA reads TGCGCCAGCAGCTTTTCCGCAGGGTTCCCCTCCCAAGAGACCCAGTACTTC. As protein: CASSFSAGFPSQETQYF.